This is a list of T cell receptor beta chains from one sample in a study of blood T cell repertoires in COVID-19. Using immunoSEQ multiplex PCR, the repertoire was profiled, and TCRdb retains in-frame clones only, with some absent. Of about 190,000 clones listed, 86% are singletons. The specimen sequenced was PBMCs or T cells enriched from blood (not recorded which). The receptors derive from a man in his forties or fifties with acute COVID-19. Both conserved end residues are part of each CDR3. A D gene is named only where the DNA matches it firmly. Size is omitted from some rows. Given values are once, few, many or a class for expanded clones.

TRBV7-9	few	-	TRBJ1-2	CASSPEVSGGYTF	TGTGCCAGCAGCCCCGAGGTTTCTGGTGGCTACACCTTC
TRBV5-1	-	TRBD2	TRBJ2-1	CASSPGTSEYNEQFF	TGCGCCAGCAGCCCCGGGACTAGCGAGTACAATGAGCAGTTCTTC
TRBV19	few	-	TRBJ1-4	CASSRSGTNEKLFF	TGTGCCAGTAGTCGGTCGGGGACTAATGAAAAACTGTTTTTT
TRBV11-2	-	TRBD2	TRBJ2-3	CASSLGLAGRDTQYF	TGTGCCAGCAGCTTAGGCCTAGCGGGCAGGGATACGCAGTATTTT
TRBV5-1	-	-	TRBJ2-6	CASSPQNPGANVLTF	TGCGCCAGCAGCCCGCAGAATCCTGGGGCCAACGTCCTGACTTTC
TRBV28	-	TRBD1	TRBJ1-4	CASRPPGGTESNEKLFF	TGTGCCAGCAGACCCCCGGGGGGGACAGAGAGTAATGAAAAACTGTTTTTT
TRBV5-1	-	TRBD2	TRBJ2-2	CASSSARGSGTSSGTGELFF	TGCGCCAGCAGCTCCGCGAGGGGTTCCGGGACTAGCAGCGGCACCGGGGAGCTGTTTTTT
TRBV27	once	-	TRBJ1-2	CASSNPRGGGYTF	TGTGCCAGCAGTAACCCCAGGGGAGGGGGCTACACCTTC
TRBV5-1	-	-	TRBJ2-1	CASSLTVPSYNEQFF	TGCGCCAGCAGCCTGACAGTTCCCTCCTACAATGAGCAGTTCTTC
TRBV5-6	-	-	TRBJ2-1	CASSLFGDEQFF	TGTGCCAGCAGCTTATTCGGGGATGAGCAGTTCTTC
TRBV6-4	-	-	TRBJ2-1	CASSEEGSGTSSYNEQFF	TGTGCCAGCAGTGAGGAGGGGTCAGGGACCAGCTCCTACAATGAGCAGTTCTTC
TRBV19	-	-	TRBJ2-3	CASSITATGTDTQYF	TGTGCCAGTAGCATTACTGCGACAGGCACAGATACGCAGTATTTT
TRBV3-1/TRBV3-2	-	TRBD1	TRBJ2-5	CASSQIGGQGLVGTQYF	TGTGCCAGCAGCCAAATAGGAGGACAGGGGCTGGTGGGGACCCAGTACTTC
TRBV27	-	TRBD1	TRBJ1-1	CASSYRGWNTEAFF	TGTGCCAGCAGCTACAGGGGATGGAACACTGAAGCTTTCTTT
TRBV5-4	few	-	TRBJ2-7	CASSHRDEQYF	TGTGCCAGCAGCCACCGGGACGAGCAGTACTTC
TRBV6-4	-	TRBD1	TRBJ2-2	CASSEEMGTGSPGELFF	TGTGCCAGCAGTGAAGAGATGGGGACAGGGTCACCCGGGGAGCTGTTTTTT
TRBV18	-	TRBD2	TRBJ2-3	CASSPAVAGGEDTQYF	TGTGCCAGCTCACCAGCCGTAGCGGGAGGCGAAGATACGCAGTATTTT
TRBV5-1	-	TRBD1	TRBJ1-6	CASSLGQGANSPLHF	TGCGCCAGCAGCTTGGGGCAGGGGGCTAATTCACCCCTCCACTTT
TRBV2	-	-	TRBJ2-3	CASLNRGIADTQYF	TGTGCCAGCCTTAATAGAGGGATCGCAGATACGCAGTATTTT
TRBV7-9	-	TRBD1	TRBJ1-1	CASNRDSRNTEAFF	TGTGCCAGCAACCGGGACAGCCGGAACACTGAAGCTTTCTTT
TRBV3-1/TRBV3-2	-	TRBD2	TRBJ2-7	CASSRTSGSYYYEQYF	TGTGCCAGCAGCCGTACTAGCGGGAGTTATTACTACGAGCAGTACTTC
TRBV30	-	-	TRBJ2-2	CAWSKTYTGELFF	TGTGCCTGGAGTAAGACTTACACCGGGGAGCTGTTTTTT
TRBV30	-	TRBD2	TRBJ2-2	CAWLPYSGRNTGELFF	TGTGCCTGGCTGCCTTATAGCGGGAGGAACACCGGGGAGCTGTTTTTT
TRBV4-1	-	-	TRBJ2-1	CASSRGYNEQFF	TGCGCCAGCAGCCGCGGATACAATGAGCAGTTCTTC
TRBV10-1	-	-	TRBJ2-6	CASRWQEIISGANVLTF	TGCGCCAGCAGGTGGCAGGAAATAATTTCTGGGGCCAACGTCCTGACTTTC
TRBV11-3	-	-	TRBJ2-1	CASSQGTSSYNEQFF	TGTGCCAGCAGCCAGGGAACGAGCTCCTACAATGAGCAGTTCTTC
TRBV18	-	-	TRBJ2-7	CASSQGQVLSYEQYF	TGTGCCAGCTCACAGGGGCAGGTCCTCTCCTACGAGCAGTACTTC
TRBV28	-	-	TRBJ2-5	CASSPWGPGPQYF	TGTGCCAGCAGCCCTTGGGGCCCAGGGCCCCAGTACTTC
TRBV12-5	-	TRBD1	TRBJ1-1	CASGFQGASWNTEAFF	TGTGCTAGTGGTTTCCAGGGGGCGTCGTGGAACACTGAAGCTTTCTTT
TRBV6-4	-	TRBD1	TRBJ1-2	CASSQGTGGEGYTF	TGTGCCAGCAGTCAAGGGACAGGGGGCGAGGGCTACACCTTC
TRBV4-1	-	-	TRBJ2-1	CASSQDRPQDEQFF	TGCGCCAGCAGCCAAGATCGGCCCCAGGATGAGCAGTTCTTC
TRBV18	once	-	TRBJ1-5	CASSPGDQPQHF	TGTGCCAGCTCACCCGGGGATCAGCCCCAGCATTTT
TRBV4-1	-	-	TRBJ1-1	CASSQPLDSNTEAFF	TGCGCCAGCAGCCAACCTCTGGACTCGAACACTGAAGCTTTCTTT
TRBV29-1	-	TRBD1	TRBJ2-2	CSAGTGYTGELFF	TGCAGCGCCGGGACAGGGTACACCGGGGAGCTGTTTTTT
TRBV5-8	few	-	TRBJ1-5	CASSLWGPGGNQPQHF	TGTGCCAGCAGCTTATGGGGCCCTGGGGGCAATCAGCCCCAGCATTTT
TRBV5-6	-	TRBD2	TRBJ2-1	CASSWEGAWGEQFF	TGTGCCAGCAGCTGGGAGGGAGCCTGGGGAGAGCAGTTCTTC
TRBV7-2	-	TRBD1	TRBJ2-6	CASSFGRGSSGANVLTF	TGTGCCAGCAGCTTCGGCAGGGGGAGCTCTGGGGCCAACGTCCTGACTTTC
TRBV7-2	once	TRBD2	TRBJ2-5	CASSPLLLAGVETQYF	TGTGCCAGCAGCCCACTCCTGCTAGCGGGAGTAGAGACCCAGTACTTC
TRBV29-1	-	-	TRBJ1-1	CSVARGERAEAFF	TGCAGCGTTGCCCGGGGGGAAAGGGCTGAAGCTTTCTTT
TRBV13	-	-	TRBJ1-1	CASSLGPREVGTEAFF	TGTGCCAGCAGCTTAGGTCCCCGGGAGGTGGGCACTGAAGCTTTCTTT
TRBV28	-	-	TRBJ2-7	CASSLYRSTSYEQYF	TGTGCCAGCAGTTTGTACAGGTCGACCTCCTACGAGCAGTACTTC
TRBV3-1/TRBV3-2	-	TRBD2	TRBJ2-1	CASSQDRRRGTYNEQFF	TGTGCCAGCAGCCAAGATAGGAGGCGGGGGACCTACAATGAGCAGTTCTTC
TRBV2	-	-	TRBJ1-1	CASSVTGNAEAFF	TGTGCCAGCAGTGTCACGGGGAACGCTGAAGCTTTCTTT
TRBV5-4	once	TRBD2	TRBJ2-3	CASSWGTRTDTQYF	TGTGCCAGCAGCTGGGGGACTAGGACAGATACGCAGTATTTT
TRBV3-1/TRBV3-2	-	TRBD2	TRBJ2-6	CASSHYLAEAPGANVLTF	TGTGCCAGCAGCCACTATCTAGCGGAGGCCCCTGGGGCCAACGTCCTGACTTTC
TRBV6-5	-	-	TRBJ1-1	CASGYGRESEAFF	TGTGCCAGCGGCTACGGACGGGAAAGTGAAGCTTTCTTT
TRBV9	-	-	TRBJ2-7	CASSVVGDPSYEQYF	TGTGCCAGCAGCGTAGTAGGGGATCCTTCCTACGAGCAGTACTTC
TRBV24-1	-	TRBD2	TRBJ2-5	CATSGLAETQETQYF	TGTGCCACCAGTGGACTAGCGGAGACCCAAGAGACCCAGTACTTC
TRBV30	few	-	TRBJ1-5	CAWSVGFNQPQHF	TGTGCCTGGAGTGTCGGGTTCAATCAGCCCCAGCATTTT